The entry below describes one T cell receptor beta chain. Its cognate antigen is unknown. This entry comes from a study of shared clonotypes between healthy human individuals. At the level of the study: Every donor yielded three CD4 naive, three CD4 memory, two CD8 naive and one CD8 memory plate. Findings and caveats of the study: Sampling covered blood only; tissue repertoires likely differ.

TCRdb's table, derived via immunoSEQ multiplex PCR, lists solely in-frame clones and lacks some. Of 150,000 to 200,000 clones in the sample, approximately 95% were seen once. V was clipped by 5 bases and J by 5 bases, with 22 bases between them. CDR1 and CDR2 (germline): SGHVS, FQNEAQ. The CDR3 covers 16 residues. This receptor was obtained from a woman in her twenties or thirties in good health. The sequenced material came from naive CD4+ T cells sorted from blood. Subset described: CD45RA+ positively selected. This chain uses TRBV7-8 with TRBJ2-7; maybe TRBD1 (7 bases). The CDR3 sequence: CASSPWGRGTGDEQYF. The CDR3 DNA follows: TGTGCCAGCAGCCCGTGGGGCAGGGGGACGGGGGACGAGCAGTACTTC.